This T cell receptor (beta chain) is from a study of blood T cell repertoires in COVID-19 (dated by TCRdb to 2019 to 2021). A note on the overall study: Samples from collaborators originated in the United States, Italy and Spain and spanned both the acute and convalescent phases of COVID-19. The sample metadata nearly always contained a de-identified subject ID, COVID-19 status, age in years and sex. Subjects who had been exposed to COVID-19, were actively infected with it, or had recovered from it provided the deeply sampled blood TCRbeta repertoires that made up the dataset. A freely available public database, intended as a resource for researchers studying the immune response to SARS-CoV-2, is where the repertoires were released. Where HLA class I and class II types were available, the types were taken from metadata supplied by the sample provider, not from assay-based typing. The samples were drawn from two sources: the first 160 participants of the ongoing ImmuneRACE study, and about 1,300 subjects contributed by 6 global collaborators. The material from the prospective study consisted of cDNA or gDNA derived from T cells, B-cell-depleted T cells, or PBMCs.

TCRbeta CDR3 regions were amplified from genomic DNA using the immunoSEQ Assay, a bias-controlled multiplex PCR. From the authors' description of their analysis: Nucleated cell counts per sample were estimated from amplification of reference gene primers within the assay. Sequence reads were collapsed and filtered to measure the absolute abundance of every unique TCRbeta CDR3 rearrangement. For each sample, productive Simpson clonality was calculated as the square root of Simpson's diversity index across productive rearrangements. This is the immuneACCESS table as TCRdb keeps it, with only in-frame sequences that have V and J called. A part of the clones is gone; compared with another copy, unresolved V genes explain less than half, and the rest is unexplained. The DNA gave D and trimming, while V, J and clone size come from that table. The sample table contains 200,000 to 250,000 clones; only one count was recorded for about 91% of them. The ten largest clonotypes hold 5% to 6.5% of the sample.

In Seattle, one collaborating source enrolled patients while the infection was active and tracked those patients longitudinally over the course of disease. The collaborating institutions used their own protocols to collect whole blood in K2EDTA tubes. For TCRbeta analysis, collaborators shipped samples in one of three forms: frozen whole blood, isolated PBMCs, or DNA extracted from either of those sample types. As concerns this clone: Which antigen it targets is not known. No much larger clonotype is one base removed from it; base qualities were not supplied.

Spanning cysteine to phenylalanine, the CDR3 consists of 17 amino acids. The only DNA kept is the CDR3, 51 bases in frame from the first base. Relative to germline, V is 3 bases shorter and J is 2 bases shorter, with 17 bases between their ends. Taken from the germline V gene, the CDR1 and CDR2 loops are KGHDR and SFDVKD. Here is what the overall study found, with its caveats: The amount of clinical and demographic metadata varied by source and participant and was provided uncurated.

Specimen: peripheral blood. The clonotype originates from a woman aged 25 to 39 with COVID-19, enrolled during active disease. This sequence uses TRBV24-1 and TRBJ2-3, with TRBD1 tentatively as D gene (6 bases match). For the CDR3, the sequence is CATSDRHRDRFTDTQYF. The DNA reads TGTGCCACCAGTGATAGGCACAGGGATCGCTTCACAGATACGCAGTATTTT.